This T cell receptor (beta chain) is drawn from a study of T-cell memory formation after mild COVID-19. Study results and caveats: Some SARS-CoV-2-responding clones were already detected in memory before infection. Contracting clones, day 15 to 85, had balanced CD4/CD8, and later expanders favored CD4+. CD4+ contracting clones were mainly CM and EM; CD8+ ones, EMRA.

This CDR3 is built from 16 residues. Germline CDR1 KGHSH, CDR2 LQKENI. Germline trimming cut 4 bases from V and 3 bases from J; bases unmatched to any gene: 11. TCR alpha and TCR beta cDNA libraries carrying sample barcodes and UMIs were produced by 5'RACE using constant-segment primers. Using its own MiXCR run on the 5' RACE reads, TCRdb lists one record per CDR3 protein. The table shows tens of thousands of distinct CDR3 sequences, with 20% to 30% occurring only once. The sample holds a few counts of this clonotype. Its matching antigen is unknown. The sequence came from a man younger than 35 who had mild COVID-19 (a few samples of this study predate the infection). Cell type and time point are not known. The source material was PBMCs or a T cell subset sorted from them (not recorded which). The chain combines TRBV18 with TRBJ1-1; 7 bases line up with TRBD1. The CDR3 loop is CASSLGQEPFYTEAFF. In DNA form, the CDR3 reads TGTGCCAGCTCACTTGGACAGGAGCCTTTCTACACTGAAGCTTTCTTT.